These 32 T cell receptor beta chains originate from one sample sequenced in a study of cytomegalovirus exposure and HLA in healthy donors. Primers included in the PCR were 60 Vbeta and 13 Jbeta primers. Data came from immunoSEQ multiplex PCR; TCRdb stores just in-frame clones and leaves some out. Altogether about 150,000 clones are present, approximately 79% being singletons, with the ten largest covering 2.5% to 3.5%. Input material: PBMCs. Every receptor here comes from a woman in her 30s in good health and CMV-seronegative.

The chain couples TRBV6-5 to TRBJ1-5, with 9 bases that match TRBD1. The CDR3 contains 13 residues. Germline CDR1 and CDR2: MNHEY and SVGAGI. V shed 4 bases and J 6 bases; nucleotides not matched to a gene: 1. As DNA, the CDR3 is TGTGCCAGCAGTTCGACAGGGGGTCAGCCCCAGCATTTT. Its translation: CASSSTGGQPQHF.

This chain links TRBV5-1 with TRBJ2-1, with 8 bases matching TRBD2. The CDR3 has 15 amino acids. Germline-derived CDR1 and CDR2 are SGHRS and YFSETQ. The V gene end was trimmed by 1 base and the J gene end by 6 bases; junction bases not matched to a gene: 6. Here the CDR3 reads CASSLSSGAVNEQFF. Here the CDR3 DNA reads TGCGCCAGCAGCTTGAGTAGCGGGGCGGTCAATGAGCAGTTCTTC. The variable domain in full, with the rest retrieved from reference TRBV5-1 and TRBJ2-1, is KAGVTQTPRYLIKTRGQQVTLSCSPISGHRSVSWYQQTPGQGLQFLFEYFSETQRNKGNFPGRFSGRQFSNSRSEMNVSTLELGDSALYLCASSLSSGAVNEQFFGPGTRLTVL.

The chain combines TRBV12-5 with TRBJ2-2, with 10 bases lining up with TRBD1. The CDR3 is 16 residues long. Trimming cost V 1 base and J 4 bases; bases outside gene matches: 3. CDR1 and CDR2 (germline): LGHNT, FRNRAP. CDR3 loop: CASGLGQGASTGELFF. As DNA, the CDR3 is TGTGCTAGTGGTTTGGGACAGGGGGCGAGCACCGGGGAGCTGTTTTTT.

For the CDR3, the DNA is TGTGCCAGCAGCTTAGATTACCCGGACAGGGGAAGGTACAATGAGCAGTTCTTC. It specifies CASSLDYPDRGRYNEQFF. The chain links TRBV7-9 to TRBJ2-1; TRBD1 aligns across 9 bases. The CDR3 loop spans 18 amino acids. The germline V gene encodes CDR1 SEHNR and CDR2 FQNEAQ (reference sequence). Trimming took 1 base from V and 4 from J; bases not matched to a gene: 11.

The chain couples TRBV7-9 to TRBJ1-2, with 8 bases that match TRBD1. The ends lost 5 bases at V and 4 bases at J; junction bases unmatched: 6. The germline V gene has CDR1 SEHNR and CDR2 FQNEAQ (reference sequence). This CDR3 comprises 14 residues. The CDR3, as DNA: TGTGCCAGCAGCACGCAGGGGGCTGGCTATGGCTACACCTTC. Its translation is CASSTQGAGYGYTF.

This sequence joins TRBV7-2 and TRBJ2-7; no firm D call. The germline gives CDR1 SGHTA, CDR2 FQGNSA. Trimming left V 3 bases short and J 4 bases short, with 19 bases between. The CDR3 has 16 residues. The CDR3 sequence: CASSLTADPLVYEQYF. CDR3 bases: TGTGCCAGCAGCTTGACCGCCGACCCGCTAGTGTACGAGCAGTACTTC.

The CDR3 sequence is CSARRGNEQFF. CDR3 coding DNA: TGCAGTGCTAGGAGGGGGAATGAGCAGTTCTTC. The gene calls are TRBV20-1 and TRBJ2-1, with D maybe TRBD1 (6 bases). The CDR3 is made up of 11 amino acids. CDR1 is DFQATT, CDR2 SNEGSKA, per germline (reference sequence). V gave up 3 bases and J gave up 7 bases, with 7 bases separating them.

The chain combines TRBV9 with TRBJ2-1; TRBD2 aligns across 10 bases. CDR1 is SGDLS, CDR2 YYNGEE, per germline. After removal of 2 bases from V and 7 bases from J, the junction contained 6 bases not matched to a gene. This CDR3 region has 15 residues. The CDR3 DNA reads as TGTGCCAGCAGCGTTTCGGGACTAGCGAGGAATGAGCAGTTCTTC. As protein: CASSVSGLARNEQFF.

The CDR3 nucleotides read TGTGCCAGCAGCTTACGGTATAATTCACCCCTCCACTTT. Translation gives CASSLRYNSPLHF. The chain carries TRBV11-3 and TRBJ1-6; D is unresolved. The CDR3 is 13 amino acids. Germline V CDR1 and CDR2: SGHNT, YENEEA. The V gene lost 2 bases and the J gene lost 4 bases, with 3 bases spanning the gap.

The chain employs TRBV7-2 and TRBJ1-2; 10 bases match TRBD1. V shed 4 bases, J shed 2 bases, and the junction held 10 bases outside the gene matches. The germline gives CDR1 SGHTA, CDR2 FQGNSA. CDR3 length equals 17 residues. The CDR3 spells CASSSPDRGSLNYGYTF. The CDR3 DNA reads TGTGCCAGCAGCTCCCCGGACAGGGGGTCGTTGAACTATGGCTACACCTTC.

The V call is TRBV2, the J call TRBJ2-1; no definite D call. The CDR3 extends over 12 amino acids. The ends were cut back, 6 bases at V and 3 bases at J, with 6 bases in the middle. Germline V gene sequence: CDR1 SNHLY, CDR2 FYNNEI. The CDR3 is CASSYDYNEQFF. The CDR3 bases are TGTGCCAGCAGCTACGACTACAATGAGCAGTTCTTC.

The chain couples TRBV19 to TRBJ2-5; the match to TRBD1 covers 8 bases. Germline CDR1 LNHDA, CDR2 SQIVND (reference sequence). Unmatched junction bases numbered 4, after V lost 6 bases and J lost 4 bases. The CDR3 is made up of 13 amino acids. CDR3 coding DNA: TGTGCCAGTAGCCGTGACAGGGGAGAGACCCAGTACTTC. Its protein product is CASSRDRGETQYF.

This chain links TRBV5-8 with TRBJ2-2; 7 nucleotides agree with TRBD1. Per the germline V gene, CDR1 is SGHTS and CDR2 is YDEGEE. This CDR3 is built from 15 residues. Losses at the gene ends were 7 bases for V and 0 bases for J; bases not matched to a gene: 6. CDR3 sequence (DNA): TGTGCCAGCGGATCCGGGACAGCGAACACCGGGGAGCTGTTTTTT. This sequence encodes CASGSGTANTGELFF.

The V gene is TRBV2, the J gene TRBJ1-5; the D gene is possibly TRBD1 (5 bases). Per the germline V gene, CDR1 is SNHLY and CDR2 is FYNNEI. V was clipped by 7 bases and J by 9 bases, with 16 bases between them. The CDR3 totals 13 residues. Here the CDR3 reads CASNRLGGWPQHF. The CDR3 DNA reads as TGTGCCAGCAACAGGTTGGGGGGGTGGCCCCAGCATTTT.

J is TRBJ2-3 and V is TRBV27, with D possibly TRBD2 on 6 matching bases. The V end lost 6 bases, the J end lost 4 bases, and 17 bases lay between the germline ends. This CDR3 spans 15 amino acids. Germline V CDR1 and CDR2: MNHEY, SMNVEV (reference sequence). The CDR3 region has the DNA TGTGCCAGCAGCCCACTAACGGGACTTCCAGATACGCAGTATTTT. Its protein product is CASSPLTGLPDTQYF.

The J gene is TRBJ1-6, the V gene TRBV7-6; perhaps TRBD1 as D (6 bases). The CDR3 totals 15 residues. The germline gives CDR1 SGHVS, CDR2 FNYEAQ. With 1 base removed from V and 5 bases from J, the gap between germline ends came to 9 bases. DNA of the CDR3: TGTGCCAGCAGCTTAGAGAGGGACAATAATTCACCCCTCCACTTT. Protein sequence: CASSLERDNNSPLHF.

The chain carries TRBV7-3 and TRBJ2-2; perhaps TRBD1 as D (6 bases). The V end was cut by 3 bases, the J end by 5 bases, with 10 bases between. This CDR3 has 14 amino acids. Per germline, CDR1 SGHTA and CDR2 FQGTGA. In DNA form, the CDR3 reads TGTGCCAGCAGCTTGGCCCAGGGGACCGGGGAGCTGTTTTTT. Encoded protein: CASSLAQGTGELFF.

The V and J genes are TRBV7-2 and TRBJ2-3, with 11 bases aligning to TRBD2. There are 16 residues in the CDR3. V dropped 2 bases and J dropped 0; count of bases not matched to a gene: 1. The germline V gene has CDR1 SGHTA and CDR2 FQGNSA. DNA of the CDR3: TGTGCCAGCAGCTTATGGACTAGCGGGAGCACAGATACGCAGTATTTT. Its translation: CASSLWTSGSTDTQYF.

The chain recombines TRBV10-3 with TRBJ1-5; a weak D match, TRBD1 (6 bases). Trimming removed 6 bases from V and 3 bases from J, with 15 bases in between. Germline CDR1 reads ENHRY; CDR2 reads SYGVKD. CDR3 length: 15 residues. CDR3 bases: TGTGCCATCAGGCAAGGGGGGGGCAACAATCAGCCCCAGCATTTT. This codes for CAIRQGGGNNQPQHF.

This clone was found a few times. This chain links TRBV5-1 with TRBJ1-1, with 8 bases aligning to TRBD1. J lost 1 base, V lost 0 bases, and 2 bases had no gene match. The CDR3 has 15 amino acids. Germline-derived CDR1 and CDR2 are SGHRS and YFSETQ. The CDR3 loop is CASSLGTGSNTEAFF. The DNA for the CDR3 is TGCGCCAGCAGCTTGGGGACAGGGTCGAACACTGAAGCTTTCTTT. The entire variable domain, with the rest obtained from reference TRBV5-1 and TRBJ1-1, is as follows: KAGVTQTPRYLIKTRGQQVTLSCSPISGHRSVSWYQQTPGQGLQFLFEYFSETQRNKGNFPGRFSGRQFSNSRSEMNVSTLELGDSALYLCASSLGTGSNTEAFFGQGTRLTVV.

The chain links TRBV4-1 to TRBJ2-1; tentative D call: TRBD1 (5 bases). The CDR3 runs to 15 residues. The germline CDR1 and CDR2 sequences are MGHRA and YSYEKL. With 2 bases removed from V and 4 bases from J, the gap between germline ends came to 12 bases. In DNA, the CDR3 is TGCGCCAGCAGCCAACCAGGGCTACTGTACAATGAGCAGTTCTTC. Translation: CASSQPGLLYNEQFF.

V usage is TRBV2 and J usage is TRBJ2-3; perhaps TRBD1 as D (6 bases). The CDR3 is 15 amino acids. Germline lookup yields CDR1 SNHLY and CDR2 FYNNEI. V was trimmed by 9 bases and J by 0 bases, leaving 16 bases between them. The DNA of the CDR3 is TGTGCCAGTGACCGGACAGCTTTTAGCACAGATACGCAGTATTTT. This codes for CASDRTAFSTDTQYF.

The V and J genes are TRBV2 and TRBJ1-2; no firm D call. The CDR3 consists of 13 residues. The V gene's germline CDR1 is SNHLY and CDR2 FYNNEI. Trimming stripped 1 base from V and 5 bases from J, with 8 bases between. CDR3 residues: CASSEGGRYGYTF. For the CDR3, the DNA is TGTGCCAGCAGTGAAGGAGGGAGGTATGGCTACACCTTC.

This chain links TRBV30 with TRBJ2-3; TRBD1 matches 8 bases. Per germline, CDR1 GTSNPN and CDR2 SVGIG (reference sequence). This CDR3 spans 13 amino acids. V was pared by 8 bases and J by 1 base, with 5 bases of the junction left unmatched. The CDR3 here is CARQGPGTDTQYF. Written as DNA, the CDR3 is TGTGCCAGACAGGGGCCTGGCACAGATACGCAGTATTTT. The whole variable domain, filled in from reference TRBV30 and TRBJ2-3, reads SQTIHQWPATLVQPVGSPLSLECTVEGTSNPNLYWYRQAAGRGLQLLFYSVGIGQISSEVPQNLSASRPQDRQFILSSKKLLLSDSGFYLCARQGPGTDTQYFGPGTRLTVL.

V and J are TRBV19 and TRBJ2-5; 11 nucleotides align to TRBD2. J was trimmed by 5 bases and V by 5 bases; bases with no gene match: 7. Germline-derived CDR1 and CDR2 are LNHDA and SQIVND (reference sequence). The length of the CDR3 is 15 residues. The CDR3 region is CASSRPTSGDETQYF. The CDR3 bases are TGTGCCAGTAGTCGGCCGACTAGCGGGGATGAGACCCAGTACTTC.

CDR3 bases: TGTGCCAGCAGCTTCGGACAGGGGGTAGGTCAGCCCCAGCATTTT. This encodes CASSFGQGVGQPQHF. The genes are TRBV5-8 and TRBJ1-5, with TRBD1 identical over 10 bases. V shed 2 bases, J shed 6 bases, and the junction held 5 bases outside the gene matches. This CDR3 comprises 15 residues. The V gene's germline CDR1 is SGHTS and CDR2 YDEGEE.

The J gene is TRBJ2-1, the V gene TRBV7-3; 9 bases are a match to TRBD2. Trimming at V came to 1 base and at J to 6 bases, leaving 10 bases not matched to a gene. There are 17 residues in the CDR3. Germline CDR1 and CDR2: SGHTA and FQGTGA. The CDR3 nucleotides are TGTGCCAGCAGCTTAAACTTGGCTAGCGGGAAGTCCAATGAGCAGTTCTTC. It encodes CASSLNLASGKSNEQFF. Full variable domain (outside the CDR3, taken from reference TRBV7-3 and TRBJ2-1): GAGVSQTPSNKVTEKGKYVELRCDPISGHTALYWYRQSLGQGPEFLIYFQGTGAADDSGLPNDRFFAVRPEGSVSTLKIQRTERGDSAVYLCASSLNLASGKSNEQFFGPGTRLTVL.

The chain couples TRBV7-2 to TRBJ2-3; weak D call: TRBD2 (6 bases). The V and J ends lost 5 bases and 9 bases respectively, with 12 bases between them. From germline, CDR1 is SGHTA and CDR2 FQGNSA. CDR3 length: 12 amino acids. The CDR3 protein is CASSLSGGTQYF. The CDR3 DNA reads as TGTGCCAGCAGCCTAAGTGGGGGGACGCAGTATTTT.

J is TRBJ2-1 and V is TRBV12-1; the table assigns TRBD2, which was not confirmed against the DNA. TRBV12-1 is noted as a pseudogene. The CDR3 loop spans 15 amino acids. CDR3 in amino acids: CASSSRAGGRNEQFF. In DNA, the CDR3 is TGTGCCAGCAGCTCGAGGGCGGGAGGGCGGAATGAGCAGTTCTTC.

The chain joins TRBV2 to TRBJ2-7, with TRBD2 matching over 9 bases. In germline, CDR1 is SNHLY, CDR2 FYNNEI. The CDR3 totals 15 residues. J was trimmed by 0 bases and V by 1 base; bases with no gene match: 1. The CDR3 loop is CASSEGGRASYEQYF. The DNA for the CDR3 is TGTGCCAGCAGTGAAGGCGGGAGGGCCTCCTACGAGCAGTACTTC.

V and J are TRBV7-6 and TRBJ1-5; 7 bases are a match to TRBD1. Germline V lookup: CDR1 SGHVS, CDR2 FNYEAQ. The CDR3 covers 15 residues. J lost 3 bases, V lost 5 bases, and 7 bases had no gene match. The CDR3 bases are TGTGCCAGCAGCCTCCGACAGGGCCCCAATCAGCCCCAGCATTTT. Encoded protein: CASSLRQGPNQPQHF. Full variable domain (remainder filled in from reference TRBV7-6 and TRBJ1-5): GAGVSQSPRYKVTKRGQDVALRCDPISGHVSLYWYRQALGQGPEFLTYFNYEAQQDKSGLPNDRFSAERPEGSISTLTIQRTEQRDSAMYRCASSLRQGPNQPQHFGDGTRLSIL.

This chain links TRBV19 with TRBJ1-1, with unresolved D. V lost 3 bases and J 4 bases, leaving 6 bases between the germline ends. The CDR3 is 12 residues long. CDR1 and CDR2 (germline): LNHDA, SQIVND (reference sequence). CDR3 DNA: TGTGCCAGTAGTATGACATTCACTGAAGCTTTCTTT. It is translated as CASSMTFTEAFF.